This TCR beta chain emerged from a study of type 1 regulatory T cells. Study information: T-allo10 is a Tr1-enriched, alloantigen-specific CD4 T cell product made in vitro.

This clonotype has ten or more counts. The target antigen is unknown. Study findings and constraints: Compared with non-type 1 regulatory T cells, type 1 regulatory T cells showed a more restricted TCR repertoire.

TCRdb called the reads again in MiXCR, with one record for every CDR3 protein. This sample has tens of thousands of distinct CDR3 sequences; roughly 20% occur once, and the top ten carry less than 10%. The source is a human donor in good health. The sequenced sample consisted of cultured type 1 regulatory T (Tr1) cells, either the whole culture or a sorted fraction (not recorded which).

The CDR3 nucleotides read TGTGCCAGCTCGTGGGGACTTTTTGGCGGGGAGCTGTTTTTT. Protein: CASSWGLFGGELFF. V gene TRBV12-3 or TRBV12-4 combines with J gene TRBJ2-2; possibly TRBD2 for D (6 bases). With 8 bases removed from V and 7 bases from J, the gap between germline ends came to 17 bases. The CDR3 has 14 residues.